The present TCR beta chain was sequenced within a study of blood T cell repertoires in COVID-19. Produced via immunoSEQ multiplex PCR; TCRdb's table is partial and in-frame only. In the table there are about 230,000 clones, 80% to 85% of which are singletons. The CDR3 length is 15 residues. The V segment lost 6 bases and the J segment 2 bases; nucleotides outside the gene matches: 8. Per the germline V gene, CDR1 is MDHEN and CDR2 is SYDVKM. This clonotype originated in a woman of 80 years or more with active or convalescent COVID-19. Sequencing was performed on peripheral blood. The chain couples TRBV28 to TRBJ2-7, with TRBD1 identical over 9 bases. CDR3 loop: CASSTGQGSAYEQYF. Written as DNA, the CDR3 is TGTGCCAGCAGCACGGGACAGGGAAGTGCCTACGAGCAGTACTTC.